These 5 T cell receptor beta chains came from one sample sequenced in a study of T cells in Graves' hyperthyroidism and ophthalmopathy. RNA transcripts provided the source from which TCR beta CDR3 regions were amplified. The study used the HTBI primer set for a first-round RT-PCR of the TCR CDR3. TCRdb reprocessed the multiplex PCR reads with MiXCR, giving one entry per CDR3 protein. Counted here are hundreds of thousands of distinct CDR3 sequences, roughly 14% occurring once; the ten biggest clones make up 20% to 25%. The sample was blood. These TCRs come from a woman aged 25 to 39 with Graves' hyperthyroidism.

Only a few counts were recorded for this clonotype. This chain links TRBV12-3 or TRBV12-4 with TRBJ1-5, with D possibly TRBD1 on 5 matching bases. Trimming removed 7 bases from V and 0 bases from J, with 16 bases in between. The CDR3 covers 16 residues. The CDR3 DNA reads TGTGCCAGCATCGCAGCACCGGGGACTAGCAATCAGCCCCAGCATTTT. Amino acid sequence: CASIAAPGTSNQPQHF.

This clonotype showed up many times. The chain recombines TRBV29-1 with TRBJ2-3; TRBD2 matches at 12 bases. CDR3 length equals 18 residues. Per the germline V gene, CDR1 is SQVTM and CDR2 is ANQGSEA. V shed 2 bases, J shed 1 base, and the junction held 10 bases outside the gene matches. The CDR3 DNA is TGCAGCGTTGAATCCCCTCCTAGCGGGAGGGGAGGCACAGATACGCAGTATTTT. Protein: CSVESPPSGRGGTDTQYF.

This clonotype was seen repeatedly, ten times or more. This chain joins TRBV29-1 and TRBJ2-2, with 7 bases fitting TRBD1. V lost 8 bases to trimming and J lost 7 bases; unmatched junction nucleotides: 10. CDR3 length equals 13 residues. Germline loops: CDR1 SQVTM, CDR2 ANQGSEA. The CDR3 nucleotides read TGCAGCTCGCAGAAGGCAGGGGGCGGGGAGCTGTTTTTT. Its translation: CSSQKAGGGELFF.

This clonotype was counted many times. The CDR3 bases are TGTGCCAGCAGTATGTTTGGCTTCTACAATGAGCAGTTCTTC. It is translated as CASSMFGFYNEQFF. This chain uses TRBV27 with TRBJ2-1; unclear D gene. Germline V CDR1 and CDR2: MNHEY, SMNVEV (reference sequence). This CDR3 comprises 14 residues. V was cut by 5 bases and J by 3 bases, with 11 bases left in between.

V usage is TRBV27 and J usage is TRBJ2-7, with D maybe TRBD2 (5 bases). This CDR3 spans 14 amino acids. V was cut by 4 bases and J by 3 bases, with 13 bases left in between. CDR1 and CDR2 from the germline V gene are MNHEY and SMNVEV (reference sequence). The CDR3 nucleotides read TGTGCCAGCAGTTATAAGGTGGGAGTCTACGAGCAGTACTTC. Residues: CASSYKVGVYEQYF.